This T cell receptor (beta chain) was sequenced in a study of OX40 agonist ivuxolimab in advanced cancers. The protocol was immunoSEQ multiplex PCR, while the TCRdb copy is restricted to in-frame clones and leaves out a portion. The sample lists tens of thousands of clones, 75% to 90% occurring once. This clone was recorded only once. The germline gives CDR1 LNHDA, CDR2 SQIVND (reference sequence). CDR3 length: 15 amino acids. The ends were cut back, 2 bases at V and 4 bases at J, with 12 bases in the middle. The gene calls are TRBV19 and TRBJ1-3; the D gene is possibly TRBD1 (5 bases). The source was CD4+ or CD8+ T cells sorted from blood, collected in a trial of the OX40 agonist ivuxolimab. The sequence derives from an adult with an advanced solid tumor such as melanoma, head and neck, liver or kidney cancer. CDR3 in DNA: TGTGCCAGTAGTATACAGGGACTTGGCGGAAACACCATATATTTT. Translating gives CASSIQGLGGNTIYF.